This T cell receptor beta chain was identified during a study of tumor and adjacent non-tumor tissue in lung cancer. Three rounds of nested PCR, following a modified ARM-PCR protocol, produced the TCRbeta library. TCRdb re-analysed the multiplex PCR reads in MiXCR, keeping a single row per CDR3 protein. This table holds 120,000 or so distinct CDR3 sequences, 66% found once. This clonotype was counted a single time. Its antigen is not known. One end of the junction is discordant with germline, which a read error may explain. The CDR3 loop spans 15 amino acids. Looked up from germline, CDR1 is DFQATT and CDR2 is SNEGSKA (reference sequence). RNA was extracted from bulk tissue without any cell sorting. Whole-study results and caveats: In normal lung, the top 100 clones were significantly more dominant than in tumor.

The source material was lung tumor tissue. The clonotype originates from a man aged 30 to 45 with non-small cell lung cancer. The gene calls are TRBV20-1 and TRBJ2-2, with 10 bases identical to TRBD1. The CDR3 spells CSPPRQGAGTGKLFF. Written as DNA, the CDR3 is TGCAGTCCTCCTCGACAGGGGGCAGGGACCGGGAAGCTGTTTTTT.